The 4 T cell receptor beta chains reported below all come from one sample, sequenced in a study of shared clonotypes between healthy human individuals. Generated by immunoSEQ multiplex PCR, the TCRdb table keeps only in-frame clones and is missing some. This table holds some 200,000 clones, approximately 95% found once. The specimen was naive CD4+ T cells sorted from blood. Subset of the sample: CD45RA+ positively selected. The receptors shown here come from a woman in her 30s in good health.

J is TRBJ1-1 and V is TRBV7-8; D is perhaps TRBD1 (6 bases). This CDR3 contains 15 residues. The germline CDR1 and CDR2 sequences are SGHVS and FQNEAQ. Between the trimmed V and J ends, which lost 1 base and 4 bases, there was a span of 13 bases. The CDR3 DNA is TGTGCCAGCAGCTTAGAGGCGGGGGGGCTCACTGAAGCTTTCTTT. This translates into CASSLEAGGLTEAFF.

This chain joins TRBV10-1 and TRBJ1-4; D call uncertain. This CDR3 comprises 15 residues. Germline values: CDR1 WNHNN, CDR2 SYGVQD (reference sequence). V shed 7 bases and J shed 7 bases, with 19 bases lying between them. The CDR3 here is CASNANGPGGEKLFF. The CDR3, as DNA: TGCGCCAGCAACGCTAATGGACCAGGAGGTGAAAAACTGTTTTTT.

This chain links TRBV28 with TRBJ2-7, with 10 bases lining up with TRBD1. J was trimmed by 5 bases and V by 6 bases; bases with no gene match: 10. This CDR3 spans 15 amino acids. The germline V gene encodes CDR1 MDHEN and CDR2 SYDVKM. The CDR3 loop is CASSSGTGVVDEQYF. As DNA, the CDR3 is TGTGCCAGCAGCTCAGGGACAGGGGTCGTGGACGAGCAGTACTTC.

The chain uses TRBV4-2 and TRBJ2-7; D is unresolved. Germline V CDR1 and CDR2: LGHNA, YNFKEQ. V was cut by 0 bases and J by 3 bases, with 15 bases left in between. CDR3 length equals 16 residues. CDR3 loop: CASSQDLIHLFYEQYF. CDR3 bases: TGTGCCAGCAGCCAAGATCTGATCCACCTCTTCTACGAGCAGTACTTC.